This T cell receptor beta chain originates from a study of blood T cells in healthy people across ages. Study results and caveats: The study lacked donor CMV status, which possibly confounded expanded clonotype changes. Researchers judged that diversity estimates from one million T cells fell short of true values.

With 7 bases removed from V and 0 bases from J, the gap between germline ends came to 19 bases. This CDR3 spans 16 amino acids. Germline-derived CDR1 and CDR2 are SGHTA and FQGNSA. Combining a sample-barcoded 5' primer with a J-beta primer mix, a second PCR ran for roughly 7 to 12 cycles. MiXCR, run by TCRdb on the 5' RACE reads, gives a single entry per CDR3 protein. The table lists 660,000 or so distinct CDR3 sequences, around 54% of them singletons. In the case of this clonotype: The antigen remains undetermined.

Collection of 8.5 to 10 milliliters of peripheral blood was performed for each donor. The sequenced sample consisted of blood. The rearrangement uses TRBV7-2 and TRBJ2-7; D tentatively reads TRBD1 or TRBD2 (6 bases each). The source of this sequence is a man aged 55-75 years in good health. This chain's CDR3 is CASNLGGSGTSYEQYF. The CDR3 bases are TGTGCCAGCAACCTAGGGGGGTCAGGGACCTCCTACGAGCAGTACTTC. Variable domain in full (rest from reference TRBV7-2 and TRBJ2-7): GAGVSQSPSNKVTEKGKDVELRCDPISGHTALYWYRQSLGQGLEFLIYFQGNSAPDKSGLPSDRFSAERTGGSVSTLTIQRTQQEDSAVYLCASNLGGSGTSYEQYFGPGTRLTVT.